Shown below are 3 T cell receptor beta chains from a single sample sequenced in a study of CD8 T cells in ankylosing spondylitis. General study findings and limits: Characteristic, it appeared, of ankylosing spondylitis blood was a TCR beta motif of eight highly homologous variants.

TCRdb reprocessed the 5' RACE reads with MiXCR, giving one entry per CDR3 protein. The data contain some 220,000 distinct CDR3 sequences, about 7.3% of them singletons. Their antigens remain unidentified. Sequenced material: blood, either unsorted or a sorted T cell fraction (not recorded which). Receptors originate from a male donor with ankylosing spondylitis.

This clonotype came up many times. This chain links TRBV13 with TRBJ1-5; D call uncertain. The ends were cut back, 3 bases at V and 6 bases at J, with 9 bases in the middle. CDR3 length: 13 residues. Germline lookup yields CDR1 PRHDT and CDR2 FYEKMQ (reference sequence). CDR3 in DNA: TGTGCCAGCAGCTTCAGTCTGGGTCAGCCCCAGCATTTT. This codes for CASSFSLGQPQHF.

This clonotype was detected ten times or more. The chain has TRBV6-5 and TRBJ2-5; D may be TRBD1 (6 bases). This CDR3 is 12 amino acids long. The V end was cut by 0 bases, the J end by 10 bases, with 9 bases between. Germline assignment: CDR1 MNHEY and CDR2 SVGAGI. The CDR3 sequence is CASSYSRGHQYF. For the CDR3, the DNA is TGTGCCAGCAGTTACTCTAGGGGACACCAGTACTTC.

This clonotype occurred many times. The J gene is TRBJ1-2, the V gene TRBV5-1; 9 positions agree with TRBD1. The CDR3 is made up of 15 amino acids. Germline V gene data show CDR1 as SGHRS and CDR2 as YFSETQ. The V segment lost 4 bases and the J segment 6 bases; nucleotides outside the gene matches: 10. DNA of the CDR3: TGCGCCAGCAGCGCCTCCGGGACAGGGATAGATGGCTACACCTTC. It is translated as CASSASGTGIDGYTF.